This T cell receptor beta chain was recorded in a study of T-cell reconstitution after alpha-beta-depleted transplantation in children. This sample's TCRbeta library carried unique molecular identifier barcodes. TCRdb reanalysed the PCR reads using MiXCR and keeps one entry per CDR3 protein. Among under 850,000 distinct CDR3 sequences listed, around 12% were seen once. For this clonotype: Antigen specificity is unknown.

Study-level results: T cells produced anew were the main source of T-cell counts and diversity one year after transplant. As was reported, about two months after transplant, alpha-beta T cells came from several hundred expanded graft clones. Certain patients had high TCRbeta diversity at day 60, and it came from recipient T cells and thymic progenitors that survived.

The clonotype was recovered from a girl aged 2 to 10 with congenital amegakaryocytic thrombocytopenia, due to receive a stem cell transplant. This specimen was PBMCs, taken before TCRalphabeta/CD19-depleted stem cell transplant.

The CDR3 here is CSVASGTGLGETQYF. Here the CDR3 DNA reads TGCAGTGTAGCTTCCGGGACAGGGTTAGGCGAGACCCAGTACTTC. The rearrangement uses TRBV20-1 and TRBJ2-5; 9 nucleotides agree with TRBD1. This CDR3 region has 15 residues. J gave up 5 bases and V 7 bases, and 14 bases lay outside the gene matches. Per the germline V gene, CDR1 is DFQATT and CDR2 is SNEGSKA (reference sequence).